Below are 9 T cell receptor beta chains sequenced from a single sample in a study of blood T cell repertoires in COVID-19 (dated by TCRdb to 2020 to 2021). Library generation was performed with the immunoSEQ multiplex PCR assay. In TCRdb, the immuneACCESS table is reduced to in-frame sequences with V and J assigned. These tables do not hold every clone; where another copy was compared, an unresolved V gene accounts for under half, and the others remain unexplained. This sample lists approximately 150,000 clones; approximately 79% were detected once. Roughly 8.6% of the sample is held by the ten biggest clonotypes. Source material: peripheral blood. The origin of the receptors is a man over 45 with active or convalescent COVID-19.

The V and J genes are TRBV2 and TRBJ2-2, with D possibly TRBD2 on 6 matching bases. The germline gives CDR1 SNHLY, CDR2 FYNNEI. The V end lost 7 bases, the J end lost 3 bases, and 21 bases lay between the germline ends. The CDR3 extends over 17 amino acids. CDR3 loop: CASIFRPGLAYTGELFF. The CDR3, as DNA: TGTGCCAGCATTTTCCGACCGGGACTGGCTTACACCGGGGAGCTGTTTTTT. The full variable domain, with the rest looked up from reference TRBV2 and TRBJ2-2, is EPEVTQTPSHQVTQMGQEVILRCVPISNHLYFYWYRQILGQKVEFLVSFYNNEISEKSEIFDDQFSVERPDGSNFTLKIRSTKLEDSAMYFCASIFRPGLAYTGELFFGEGSRLTVL.

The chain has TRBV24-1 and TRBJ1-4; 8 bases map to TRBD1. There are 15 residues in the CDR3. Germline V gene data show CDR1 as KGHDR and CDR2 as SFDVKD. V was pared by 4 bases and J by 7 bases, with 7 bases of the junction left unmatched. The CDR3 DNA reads TGTGCCACCAGTGACACGACAGGGGCGGGTGAAAAACTGTTTTTT. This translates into CATSDTTGAGEKLFF.

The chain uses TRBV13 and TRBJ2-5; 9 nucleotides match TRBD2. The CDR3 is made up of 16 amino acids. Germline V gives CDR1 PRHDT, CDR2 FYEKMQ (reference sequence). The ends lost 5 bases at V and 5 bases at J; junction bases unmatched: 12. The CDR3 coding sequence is TGTGCCAGCAGCCTAACTAGCGGGTCCACTTCCGAGACCCAGTACTTC. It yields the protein CASSLTSGSTSETQYF.

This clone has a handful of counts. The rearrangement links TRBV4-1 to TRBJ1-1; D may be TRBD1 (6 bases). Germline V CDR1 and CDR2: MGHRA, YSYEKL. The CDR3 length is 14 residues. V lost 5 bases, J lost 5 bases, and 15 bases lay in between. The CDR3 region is CASSIQQGGTEAFF. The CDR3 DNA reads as TGCGCCAGCAGCATACAACAGGGCGGGACTGAAGCTTTCTTT.

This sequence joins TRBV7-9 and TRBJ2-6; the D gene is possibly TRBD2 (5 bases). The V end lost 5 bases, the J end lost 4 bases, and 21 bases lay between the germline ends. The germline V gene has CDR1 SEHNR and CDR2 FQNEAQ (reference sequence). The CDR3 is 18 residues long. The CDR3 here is CASSPGLGRLSGANVLTF. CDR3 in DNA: TGTGCCAGCAGCCCTGGACTGGGTAGATTGTCGGGGGCCAACGTCCTGACTTTC.

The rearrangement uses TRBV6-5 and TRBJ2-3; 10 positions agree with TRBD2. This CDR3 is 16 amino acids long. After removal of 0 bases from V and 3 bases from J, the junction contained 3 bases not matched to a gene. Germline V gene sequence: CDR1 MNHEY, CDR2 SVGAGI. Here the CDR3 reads CASSYSASGRTDTQYF. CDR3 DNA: TGTGCCAGCAGTTACTCTGCTAGCGGGAGAACAGATACGCAGTATTTT.

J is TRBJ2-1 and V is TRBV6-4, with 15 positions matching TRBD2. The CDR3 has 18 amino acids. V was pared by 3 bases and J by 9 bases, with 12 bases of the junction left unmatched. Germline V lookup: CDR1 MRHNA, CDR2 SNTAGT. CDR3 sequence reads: CASSDTPGLAGGISEQFF. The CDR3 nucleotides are TGTGCCAGCAGTGATACCCCTGGACTAGCGGGAGGGATTAGTGAGCAGTTCTTC.

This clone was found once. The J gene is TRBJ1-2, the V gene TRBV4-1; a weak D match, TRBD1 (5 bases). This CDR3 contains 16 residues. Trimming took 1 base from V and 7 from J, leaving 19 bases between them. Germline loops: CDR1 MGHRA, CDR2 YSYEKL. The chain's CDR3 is CASSQANSWGGGGYTF. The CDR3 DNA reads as TGCGCCAGCAGCCAAGCAAATAGCTGGGGGGGAGGTGGCTACACCTTC.

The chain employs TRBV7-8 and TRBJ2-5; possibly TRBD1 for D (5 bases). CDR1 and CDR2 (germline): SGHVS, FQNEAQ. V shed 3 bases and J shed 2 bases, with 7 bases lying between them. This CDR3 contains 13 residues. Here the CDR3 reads CASSLTAQETQYF. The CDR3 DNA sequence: TGTGCCAGCAGCTTGACAGCACAAGAGACCCAGTACTTC. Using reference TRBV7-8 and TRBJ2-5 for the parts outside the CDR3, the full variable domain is GAGVSQSPRYKVAKRGQDVALRCDPISGHVSLFWYQQALGQGPEFLTYFQNEAQLDKSGLPSDRFFAERPEGSVSTLKIQRTQQEDSAVYLCASSLTAQETQYFGPGTRLLVL.